This T cell receptor (beta chain) was recorded in a study of T cells of healthy individuals. One entry per CDR3 protein results from TCRdb running MiXCR on the 5' RACE reads. The repertoire has 85,000 to 100,000 distinct CDR3 sequences, 17% of them found once; the top ten carry about 6%. CDR3 length: 16 residues. From germline, CDR1 is MDHEN and CDR2 SYDVKM. V trimming: 5 bases; J trimming: 7 bases; junction bases outside the gene matches: 14. This TCR was recovered from a human donor in good health. This rearrangement joins TRBV28 to TRBJ2-3, with 8 positions matching TRBD2. CDR3: CASSPHRGGAGNTQYF. The CDR3 nucleotides read TGTGCCAGCAGTCCCCATCGGGGGGGGGCCGGGAATACGCAGTATTTT.